These 27 T cell receptor beta chains came from one sample sequenced in a study of OX40 agonist ivuxolimab in advanced cancers. The data were produced by immunoSEQ multiplex PCR, yet TCRdb's version contains in-frame clones alone and is incomplete. The data contain 75,000 to 95,000 clones, roughly 94% of them singletons. The starting material was CD4+ or CD8+ T cells sorted from blood, obtained in a trial of the OX40 agonist ivuxolimab. These receptor sequences come from an adult with an advanced solid tumor such as melanoma, head and neck, liver or kidney cancer.

The genes are TRBV5-5 and TRBJ2-3, with D tentatively TRBD1 or TRBD2 (7 bases each). The CDR3 is made up of 16 amino acids. Trimming stripped 4 bases from V and 2 bases from J, with 17 bases between. Germline values: CDR1 SGHKS, CDR2 YYEKEE (reference sequence). CDR3 sequence reads: CASSRQGDYNTDTQYF. The CDR3, as DNA: TGTGCCAGCAGCCGCCAGGGGGACTACAACACAGATACGCAGTATTTT.

The chain links TRBV7-2 to TRBJ2-3, with 8 bases lining up with TRBD2. This CDR3 is 17 amino acids long. Trimming took 2 bases from V and 2 from J; bases not matched to a gene: 9. Germline V gene lookup returns CDR1 SGHTA and CDR2 FQGNSA. The CDR3, as DNA: TGTGCCAGCAGCTTACGGTCTAGCGGGTGGACCACAGATACGCAGTATTTT. Protein sequence: CASSLRSSGWTTDTQYF.

In this sample, this clone turned up once. V is TRBV7-3 and J is TRBJ2-1; TRBD2 aligns across 8 bases. V shed 0 bases and J 8 bases; nucleotides not matched to a gene: 6. Germline V lookup: CDR1 SGHTA, CDR2 FQGTGA. This CDR3 comprises 15 residues. CDR3 coding DNA: TGTGCCAGCAGCTTAACAGGCGGGGGGCAGTATGAGCAGTTCTTC. As protein: CASSLTGGGQYEQFF.

The V gene is TRBV6-1, the J gene TRBJ1-2; a possible D gene is TRBD1 (6 bases). Germline CDR1 MNHNS, CDR2 SASEGT. The CDR3 extends over 13 amino acids. Trimming stripped 0 bases from V and 7 bases from J, with 9 bases between. This CDR3 is CASSEAGRGGYTF. The DNA for the CDR3 is TGTGCCAGCAGTGAAGCCGGCAGGGGTGGCTACACCTTC.

The chain links TRBV5-8 to TRBJ1-5; unclear D gene. The germline V and J ends were trimmed by 4 bases and 5 bases, with 16 bases remaining between them. The CDR3 runs to 15 residues. Germline V gives CDR1 SGHTS, CDR2 YDEGEE. Here the CDR3 reads CASSPGSRTDQPQHF. The CDR3 bases are TGTGCCAGCAGCCCGGGGTCTAGGACGGATCAGCCCCAGCATTTT.

The chain employs TRBV5-4 and TRBJ2-3; 7 nucleotides match TRBD1. CDR1 and CDR2 from the germline V gene are SGHNT and YYREEE (reference sequence). The CDR3 has 14 amino acids. J was trimmed by 6 bases and V by 4 bases; bases with no gene match: 8. This CDR3 reads CASSARQGWDTQYF. The CDR3 DNA sequence: TGTGCCAGCAGCGCAAGACAGGGATGGGATACGCAGTATTTT.

The V and J genes are TRBV29-1 and TRBJ1-5, with 7 bases aligning to TRBD1. The V segment lost 2 bases and the J segment 5 bases; nucleotides outside the gene matches: 6. The CDR3 is 14 residues long. The germline CDR1 and CDR2 sequences are SQVTM and ANQGSEA. The CDR3 loop is CSVETGTADQPQHF. Here the CDR3 DNA reads TGCAGCGTTGAAACCGGGACAGCCGATCAGCCCCAGCATTTT.

The chain carries TRBV19 and TRBJ1-2; possibly TRBD1 for D (6 bases). CDR3 length: 14 amino acids. Trimming stripped 2 bases from V and 7 bases from J, with 14 bases between. Germline V gene data show CDR1 as LNHDA and CDR2 as SQIVND (reference sequence). The CDR3 protein is CASSINREEGGYTF. In DNA, the CDR3 is TGTGCCAGTAGTATAAACAGGGAGGAAGGTGGCTACACCTTC.

The chain recombines TRBV11-2 with TRBJ2-7; 8 nucleotides match TRBD1. Trimming removed 5 bases from V and 2 bases from J; junction bases left unmatched: 17. There are 18 residues in the CDR3. Germline CDR1 and CDR2: SGHAT and FQNNGV. CDR3 sequence: CASSRTTTQSTGAYEQYF. The CDR3 nucleotides are TGTGCCAGCAGCCGTACCACGACGCAGTCGACAGGGGCCTACGAGCAGTACTTC.

V usage is TRBV10-2 and J usage is TRBJ1-1; D not certain. The CDR3 extends over 14 amino acids. The ends were cut back, 3 bases at V and 0 bases at J, with 8 bases in the middle. CDR1 WSHSY and CDR2 SAAADI come from the germline V gene. The CDR3 reads CASSDWGVNTEAFF. DNA for the CDR3: TGCGCCAGCAGTGACTGGGGAGTGAACACTGAAGCTTTCTTT.

This chain joins TRBV9 and TRBJ2-7; D possibly corresponds to TRBD1 (5 bases). V was trimmed by 0 bases and J by 5 bases, leaving 12 bases between them. The CDR3 sequence is 14 residues long. CDR1 is SGDLS, CDR2 YYNGEE, per germline. The CDR3 DNA reads as TGTGCCAGCAGCGTAGCCGGCAGGGTCCACGAGCAGTACTTC. Encoded protein: CASSVAGRVHEQYF.

The genes are TRBV5-1 and TRBJ2-7; D might be TRBD1 (5 bases). Looked up from germline, CDR1 is SGHRS and CDR2 is YFSETQ. The CDR3 covers 12 residues. Trimming removed 0 bases from V and 7 bases from J, with 8 bases in between. As DNA, the CDR3 is TGCGCCAGCAGCTTGGGTTCAGGGGAGCAGTACTTC. It codes for CASSLGSGEQYF. Filled out from reference TRBV5-1 and TRBJ2-7, the complete variable domain reads KAGVTQTPRYLIKTRGQQVTLSCSPISGHRSVSWYQQTPGQGLQFLFEYFSETQRNKGNFPGRFSGRQFSNSRSEMNVSTLELGDSALYLCASSLGSGEQYFGPGTRLTVT.

V gene TRBV5-1 combines with J gene TRBJ2-7, with 13 bases that match TRBD2. Germline V lookup: CDR1 SGHRS, CDR2 YFSETQ. Trimming removed 5 bases from V and 2 bases from J; junction bases left unmatched: 4. This CDR3 contains 15 residues. DNA of the CDR3: TGCGCCAGCAGGGCGGGACTAGCGGGACCCTACGAGCAGTACTTC. Translating gives CASRAGLAGPYEQYF. Drawing the rest from reference TRBV5-1 and TRBJ2-7, the complete variable domain is KAGVTQTPRYLIKTRGQQVTLSCSPISGHRSVSWYQQTPGQGLQFLFEYFSETQRNKGNFPGRFSGRQFSNSRSEMNVSTLELGDSALYLCASRAGLAGPYEQYFGPGTRLTVT.

The chain has TRBV7-9 and TRBJ2-7; TRBD1 agrees at 8 bases. CDR3 size: 14 residues. Germline values: CDR1 SEHNR, CDR2 FQNEAQ (reference sequence). V shed 3 bases and J 3 bases; nucleotides not matched to a gene: 4. Written as DNA, the CDR3 is TGTGCCAGCAGCTTGCGGACAGGGATCTACGAGCAGTACTTC. Amino acid sequence: CASSLRTGIYEQYF.

The chain carries TRBV6-6 and TRBJ2-7, with 10 positions matching TRBD1. Germline V gene sequence: CDR1 MNHNY, CDR2 SVGAGI (reference sequence). V lost 1 base to trimming and J lost 7 bases; unmatched junction nucleotides: 1. This CDR3 is 13 amino acids long. CDR3 region: CASSYWGQGEQYF. The CDR3, as DNA: TGTGCCAGCAGTTACTGGGGACAGGGGGAGCAGTACTTC.

This clone has only a few counts. The chain recombines TRBV5-1 with TRBJ2-5, with 13 bases aligning to TRBD2. Germline CDR1 is SGHRS and CDR2 is YFSETQ. V lost 2 bases and J lost 0; bases outside the gene matches: 1. The CDR3 contains 16 residues. CDR3 nucleotide sequence: TGCGCCAGCAGCTTCGGACTAGCGGGGGACCAAGAGACCCAGTACTTC. This encodes CASSFGLAGDQETQYF.

The rearrangement uses TRBV5-4 and TRBJ2-7, with 8 bases identical to TRBD1. Trimming took 4 bases from V and 3 from J; bases not matched to a gene: 6. The CDR3 covers 14 residues. The germline V gene encodes CDR1 SGHNT and CDR2 YYREEE (reference sequence). The CDR3 protein is CASSPRQGLYEQYF. The CDR3 DNA reads as TGTGCCAGCAGCCCCAGACAGGGGCTCTACGAGCAGTACTTC.

This chain uses TRBV5-1 with TRBJ2-1, with TRBD2 identical over 10 bases. The CDR3 length is 15 residues. The trim removed 5 bases at V and 3 bases at J, leaving 5 bases unmatched. From germline, CDR1 is SGHRS and CDR2 YFSETQ. CDR3 in amino acids: CASRSGGAVYNEQFF. In nucleotides, the CDR3 is TGCGCCAGCAGAAGCGGGGGGGCCGTCTACAATGAGCAGTTCTTC.

V usage is TRBV4-1 and J usage is TRBJ1-5; the D gene is possibly TRBD1 (5 bases). Germline V lookup: CDR1 MGHRA, CDR2 YSYEKL. The V end was cut by 0 bases, the J end by 5 bases, with 17 bases between. This CDR3 contains 17 residues. The DNA of the CDR3 is TGCGCCAGCAGCCAAGAATGGCCAGGGATTATGTATCAGCCCCAGCATTTT. Protein: CASSQEWPGIMYQPQHF.

V gene TRBV11-1 combines with J gene TRBJ1-1, with 11 bases fitting TRBD1. This CDR3 region has 16 residues. Per the germline V gene, CDR1 is SGHAT and CDR2 is FQDESV (reference sequence). Trimming cost V 4 bases and J 4 bases; bases outside gene matches: 8. CDR3 coding DNA: TGTGCCAGCAGCTGGGGCCGGACAGGGGGCGGCACTGAAGCTTTCTTT. This encodes CASSWGRTGGGTEAFF.

V usage is TRBV6-5 and J usage is TRBJ1-1; D gene uncertain. Per the germline V gene, CDR1 is MNHEY and CDR2 is SVGAGI. Trimming stripped 6 bases from V and 2 bases from J, with 10 bases between. CDR3 size: 13 residues. CDR3 nucleotides: TGTGCCAGCAGCTATACACCAAACACTGAAGCTTTCTTT. It translates to CASSYTPNTEAFF.

This chain joins TRBV2 and TRBJ2-3, with a weak D call TRBD1 (5 bases). Per germline, CDR1 SNHLY and CDR2 FYNNEI. The CDR3 spans 14 residues. V was trimmed by 6 bases and J by 6 bases, leaving 16 bases between them. CDR3 DNA: TGTGCCAGCAGGGGGCAGACCACGTCGGATACGCAGTATTTT. This encodes CASRGQTTSDTQYF.

The chain carries TRBV6-1 and TRBJ1-1; possible D gene TRBD1, 5 bases. V was pared by 5 bases and J by 8 bases, with 9 bases between. The CDR3 contains 11 residues. Germline CDR1 is MNHNS and CDR2 is SASEGT. The CDR3 here is CASSNNREAFF. DNA for the CDR3: TGTGCCAGCAGTAACAACAGGGAAGCTTTCTTT.

The chain uses TRBV5-1 and TRBJ1-1, with a possible D match to TRBD1 (6 bases). Germline CDR1 reads SGHRS; CDR2 reads YFSETQ. There are 15 residues in the CDR3. With 3 bases removed from V and 1 base from J, the gap between germline ends came to 13 bases. In DNA form, the CDR3 reads TGCGCCAGCAGCTCGACGGGGGGGCGGAACACTGAAGCTTTCTTT. This encodes CASSSTGGRNTEAFF.

The chain has TRBV11-3 and TRBJ1-6; no clear D gene. V lost 3 bases to trimming and J lost 6 bases, with 9 bases between them. The length of the CDR3 is 14 residues. Germline loops: CDR1 SGHNT, CDR2 YENEEA. DNA of the CDR3: TGTGCCAGCAGCTTGTCTGGCTCTAATTCACCCCTCCACTTT. Translating it yields CASSLSGSNSPLHF.

This sequence joins TRBV29-1 and TRBJ2-7; 8 bases are a match to TRBD1. V lost 4 bases to trimming and J lost 2 bases; unmatched junction nucleotides: 1. CDR3 length: 12 residues. Germline values: CDR1 SQVTM, CDR2 ANQGSEA. The CDR3 region has the DNA TGCAGCGTTGGGGACAGGACCTACGAGCAGTACTTC. This encodes CSVGDRTYEQYF.

The V call is TRBV12-5, the J call TRBJ2-1; D gene uncertain. The length of the CDR3 is 17 residues. The germline V gene encodes CDR1 LGHNT and CDR2 FRNRAP. V lost 2 bases and J lost 2, with 16 bases in between. CDR3 in DNA: TGTGCTAGTGGTTTGAGAGAGTGGGCGACCGCCTACAATGAGCAGTTCTTC. Protein product: CASGLREWATAYNEQFF.